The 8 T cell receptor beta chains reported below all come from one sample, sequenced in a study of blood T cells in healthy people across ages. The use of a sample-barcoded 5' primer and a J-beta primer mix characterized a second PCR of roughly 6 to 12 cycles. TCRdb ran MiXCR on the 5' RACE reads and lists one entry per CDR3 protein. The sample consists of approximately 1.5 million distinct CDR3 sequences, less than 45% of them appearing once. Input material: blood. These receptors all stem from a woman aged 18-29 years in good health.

The CDR3 bases are TGCAGCGCTCAGGGGAACTATAATGAAAAACTGTTTTTT. It translates to CSAQGNYNEKLFF. The J gene is TRBJ1-4, the V gene TRBV29-1, with a tentative D call TRBD1 (6 bases). The V and J ends lost 7 bases and 4 bases respectively, with 13 bases between them. In germline, CDR1 is SQVTM, CDR2 ANQGSEA. The CDR3 consists of 13 residues.

CDR3: CASSLSSGGAQETQYF. The CDR3 DNA reads TGTGCCAGCAGCCTATCTAGCGGGGGGGCACAAGAGACCCAGTACTTC. The rearrangement links TRBV6-5 to TRBJ2-5; 12 bases align to TRBD2. V was clipped by 6 bases and J by 2 bases; unmatched bases: 7. The length of the CDR3 is 16 residues. Germline V gene lookup returns CDR1 MNHEY and CDR2 SVGAGI.

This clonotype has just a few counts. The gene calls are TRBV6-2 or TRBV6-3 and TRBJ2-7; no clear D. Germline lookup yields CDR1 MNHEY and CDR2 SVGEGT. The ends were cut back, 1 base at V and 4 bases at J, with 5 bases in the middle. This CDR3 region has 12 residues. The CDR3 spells CASSYYRYEQYF. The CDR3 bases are TGTGCCAGCAGTTACTATCGGTACGAGCAGTACTTC.

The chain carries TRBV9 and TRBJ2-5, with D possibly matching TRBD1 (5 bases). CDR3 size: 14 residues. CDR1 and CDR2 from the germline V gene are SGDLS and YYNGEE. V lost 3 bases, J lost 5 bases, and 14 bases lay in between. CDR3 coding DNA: TGTGCCAGCAGCGAGGAAGGGGTGTTGGAGACCCAGTACTTC. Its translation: CASSEEGVLETQYF.

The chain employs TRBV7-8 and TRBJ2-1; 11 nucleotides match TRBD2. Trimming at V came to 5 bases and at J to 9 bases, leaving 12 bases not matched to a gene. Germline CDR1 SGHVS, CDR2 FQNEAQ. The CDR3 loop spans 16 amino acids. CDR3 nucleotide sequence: TGTGCCAGCAGCCGGGGACTAGCGGCCAATTTCAGTGAGCAGTTCTTC. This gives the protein CASSRGLAANFSEQFF.

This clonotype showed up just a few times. CDR3 in DNA: TGTGCCAGCAGTTCTAGCGGGGGACAAGAGACCCAGTACTTC. This codes for CASSSSGGQETQYF. The chain has TRBV6-5 and TRBJ2-5; 10 nucleotides align to TRBD2. The CDR3 runs to 14 residues. CDR1 MNHEY and CDR2 SVGAGI come from the germline V gene. After removal of 4 bases from V and 2 bases from J, the junction contained 1 base not matched to a gene.

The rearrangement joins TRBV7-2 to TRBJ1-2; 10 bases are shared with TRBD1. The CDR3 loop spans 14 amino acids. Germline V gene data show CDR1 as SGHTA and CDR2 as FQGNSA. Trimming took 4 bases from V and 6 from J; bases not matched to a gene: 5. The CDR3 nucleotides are TGTGCCAGCAGCTACCGACAGGGGGCTCATGGCTACACCTTC. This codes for CASSYRQGAHGYTF.

The CDR3 region is CASSPPDRLNEKLFF. In DNA, the CDR3 is TGTGCCAGCAGTCCCCCGGACAGACTGAATGAAAAACTGTTTTTT. The rearrangement joins TRBV28 to TRBJ1-4; D is possibly TRBD1 (6 bases). V was clipped by 5 bases and J by 5 bases, with 15 bases between them. The CDR3 loop spans 15 amino acids. CDR1 is MDHEN, CDR2 SYDVKM, per germline.